The T cell receptor (beta chain) under discussion was sequenced for a study of tumor-infiltrating lymphocytes in primary liver carcinoma. Study summary: Sequenced samples came back with roughly 3.5 to 8 million productive TCRbeta reads, and the counts looked alike across tissue types. General observations from the study: Compared with tumor region pairs, tumor-adjacent and tumor-blood pairs overlapped less. Relative to blood, tumors carried a significantly larger fraction of the repertoire in their top 250 clones (p = 0.039).

In its sample, this clonotype was seen once. Antigen: not known. This clone may be a read error of a much larger clone one base away. Using a constant-region primer together with ProtoScript II reverse transcriptase, TCR beta cDNA was made from roughly 520 ng of total RNA. Modified slightly, ARM-PCR produced TCR beta libraries over three nested multiplex PCR rounds. Each of the first two PCR rounds ran roughly 10 cycles with TRBV1-TRBV30 forward and C-beta reverse primers. TCRdb re-derived calls from the multiplex PCR reads in MiXCR, one entry per CDR3 protein. The sample lists about 120,000 distinct CDR3 sequences, about two thirds occurring once. Co-extraction of RNA and DNA was performed on about 18-33 mg of unsorted bulk tissue. The patients had histopathologically diagnosed primary liver carcinoma, and their disease was treated by surgical resection. In germline, CDR1 is SGHNT, CDR2 YYREEE (reference sequence). This CDR3 has 14 residues. J was trimmed by 5 bases and V by 0 bases; bases with no gene match: 1.

The sample comprised tumor-adjacent normal liver tissue. The V call is TRBV5-4, the J call TRBJ1-2, with 10 bases lining up with TRBD1. This TCR came from a woman aged 55 to 70 with primary liver carcinoma and hepatitis B virus infection. Here the CDR3 DNA reads TGTGCCAGCAGCTTGGAGGGACAGGGGTATGGCTACACCTTC. It encodes CASSLEGQGYGYTF.